This section outlines one TCR beta chain sequence together with its context. This clone was observed a handful of times. Its antigen remains unidentified. The record has no base qualities; no much larger clone is one base away. The sample comes from a study of OX40 agonist ivuxolimab in advanced cancers. The study in broad terms: Ivuxolimab was an agonistic, fully human IgG2 monoclonal antibody directed against OX40 (CD134), a costimulatory receptor. Of the 50 to 55 patients in dose escalation, about 20 had hepatocellular carcinoma, some 15 had melanoma, 9 had renal cell carcinoma and 9 had head and neck cancer. The dose-escalation cohort was about 86% male with a mean age of approximately 59 years, ranging from about 20 to 85. Intravenous ivuxolimab was administered to patients every 2 weeks at six dose levels: 0.01, 0.1, 0.3, 1.5, 3 and 10 mg/kg. The monotherapy dose-escalation portion (N ≈ 56 patients) of the phase I ivuxolimab trial is reported in the paper. Partial responses were achieved by three dose-escalation patients, of whom one had hepatocellular carcinoma and two had cutaneous melanoma. Patients were allowed to have had prior anti-PD-1, anti-PD-L1 or anti-CTLA-4 therapy, and 30% to 40% of the dose-escalation patients had previously received checkpoint inhibitors. Peripheral TCRbeta sequencing aimed to test whether ivuxolimab altered TCR sequence diversity and caused clonal T-cell expansion. Overall study outcomes, separate from this receptor: Clonal expansion of both CD4+ and CD8+ blood T cells was observed from baseline to week 6 at doses 0.1 to 3.0 mg/kg. In the 0.1-3.0 mg/kg groups, partial responders had among the lowest normalized peripheral clonal expansion, particularly in CD8+ T cells. Low levels of normalized T-cell clonal expansion were also seen in some patients who did not respond. After ivuxolimab, CD8+ T cells had more expanded clones than CD4+ T cells on average. The antigen specificity of the clonally expanded peripheral T cells was not determined.

To sequence the TCRbeta CDR3 region, genomic DNA was isolated from the sorted cells. TCRbeta CDR3 regions were sequenced using the immunoSEQ Assay. Imported from immuneACCESS, the table was reduced by TCRdb to in-frame sequences with V and J called. These copies leave out some clones; in studies compared against another copy, an unresolved V gene accounts for under half, and the cause of the remainder is not known. Across this sample there are approximately 87,000 clones, with under 95% seen only once. 0.81% of the sample comes from the top ten. The CDR3 covers 18 residues, taking in both the cysteine and the phenylalanine. The read is trimmed to its CDR3 DNA, 54 bases read in frame from base 1. Compared with germline, V lacks 4 bases and J lacks 3 bases; bases without a gene match: 12. CDR1 and CDR2, looked up from the germline V gene (reference sequence), are MNHEY and SMNVEV. The trial excluded patients who had a history of autoimmune disease or were on systemic immunosuppression. Peripheral blood for TCR sequencing was collected from all dose cohorts at baseline, on cycle 4 day 1, and on cycle 7 day 1. The samples were taken from a phase I, first-in-human, multicenter, open-label dose-escalation trial of ivuxolimab. The trial enrolled adults with locally advanced or metastatic head and neck squamous cell, hepatocellular, melanoma or renal cell carcinoma. Before TCR sequencing, CD4+ and CD8+ T cells were separately sorted from peripheral blood.

This receptor was taken from an adult with an advanced solid tumor such as melanoma, head and neck, liver or kidney cancer. The chain couples TRBV27 to TRBJ2-2; TRBD2 fits 9 bases in the junction. Sequencing used CD4+ or CD8+ T cells sorted from blood, obtained in a trial of the OX40 agonist ivuxolimab. The DNA sequence is given as TGTGCCAGCAGTTCCCCTAGCGGGGACCCCGCGGACACCGGGGAGCTGTTTTTT. The resulting protein is CASSSPSGDPADTGELFF.